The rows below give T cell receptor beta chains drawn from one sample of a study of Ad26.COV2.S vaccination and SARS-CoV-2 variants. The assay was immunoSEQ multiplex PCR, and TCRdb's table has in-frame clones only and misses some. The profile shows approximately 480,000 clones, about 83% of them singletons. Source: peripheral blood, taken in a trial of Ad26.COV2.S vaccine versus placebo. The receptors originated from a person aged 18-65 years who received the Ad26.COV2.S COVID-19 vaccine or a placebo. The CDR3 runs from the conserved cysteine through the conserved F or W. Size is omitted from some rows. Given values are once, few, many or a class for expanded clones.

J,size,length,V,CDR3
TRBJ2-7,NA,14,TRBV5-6,CASTKLAGTYEQYF
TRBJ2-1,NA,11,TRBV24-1,CATGVTGEQFF
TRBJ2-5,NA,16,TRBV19,CASSIRDTSYQETQYF
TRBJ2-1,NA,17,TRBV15,CATSTRTSGRIHNEQFF
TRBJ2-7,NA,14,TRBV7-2,CASSLDPGGYEQYF
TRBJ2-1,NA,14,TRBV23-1,CATTPGTGYNEQFF
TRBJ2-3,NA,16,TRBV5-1,CASSLLAGGGTDTQYF
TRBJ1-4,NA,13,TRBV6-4,CASSRETDEKLFF
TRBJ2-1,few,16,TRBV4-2,CASSLLLSGPPYEQFF
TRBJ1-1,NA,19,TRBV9,CASSVAAKSIGMWDTEAFF
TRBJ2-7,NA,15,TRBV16,CASSQSGLGTYEQYF
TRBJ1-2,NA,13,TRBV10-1,CASTDRPNYGYTF
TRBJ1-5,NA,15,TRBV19,CASSISTGPYQPQHF
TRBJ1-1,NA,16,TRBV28,CASRRQGGLQNTEAFF
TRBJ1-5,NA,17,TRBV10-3,CAISESAGQGSNQPQHF
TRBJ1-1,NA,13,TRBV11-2,CASSSDRTTEAFF
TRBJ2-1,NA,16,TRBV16,CASSQRTGLSYNEQFF
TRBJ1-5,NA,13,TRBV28,CASSLLGDQPQHF
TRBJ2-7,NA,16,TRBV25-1,CASSEGGYRTSYEQYF
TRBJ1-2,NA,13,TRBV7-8,CASSLGQIYGYTF
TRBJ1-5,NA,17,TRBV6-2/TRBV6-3,CASSLVLGQGAWQPQHF
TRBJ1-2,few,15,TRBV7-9,CASSPMSPQGYGYTF
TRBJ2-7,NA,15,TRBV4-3,CASSQYRGSSYEQYF
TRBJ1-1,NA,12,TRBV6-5,CASSRPNTEAFF
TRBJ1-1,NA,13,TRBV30,CAWSAWTGVEAFF
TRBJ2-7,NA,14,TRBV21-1,CASSAHRESYEQYF
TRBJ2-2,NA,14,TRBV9,CASSVVGGTGELFF
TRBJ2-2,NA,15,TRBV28,CASSTGTPRGGELFF
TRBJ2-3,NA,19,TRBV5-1,CASSIAGTSGRAGTDTQYF
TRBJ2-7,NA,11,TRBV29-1,CSVAQTYEQYF
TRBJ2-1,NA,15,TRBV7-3,CASSLSLAGANEQFF
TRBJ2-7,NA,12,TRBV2,CASRRDSHEQYF
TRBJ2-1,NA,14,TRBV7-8,CASSLAGPGTEQFF
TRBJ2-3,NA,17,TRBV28,CASSLDLVGNGADTQYF
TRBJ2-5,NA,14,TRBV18,CASSPPSRVETQYF
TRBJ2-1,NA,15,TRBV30,CAWSGGTGGFNEQFF
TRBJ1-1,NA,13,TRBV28,CASRGQGAVEAFF
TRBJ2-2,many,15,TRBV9,CASSVAVGNTGELFF
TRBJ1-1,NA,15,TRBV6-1,CASSEAAGGGTEAFF
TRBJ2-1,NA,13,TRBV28,CASTIQGGNEQFF
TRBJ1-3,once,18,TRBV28,CASSLALGRPGSGNTIYF
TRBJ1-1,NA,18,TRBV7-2,CASSLSPGGGLASNEAFF
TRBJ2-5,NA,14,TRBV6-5,CASRRLAVQETQYF
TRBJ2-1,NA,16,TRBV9,CASSVGSGTSWAEQFF
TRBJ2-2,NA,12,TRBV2,CASSLQAGELFF
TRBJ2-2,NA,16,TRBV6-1,CASSVLPRGATGELFF